This T cell receptor beta chain was sequenced in a study of tissue T cells after allogeneic stem cell transplantation. Measured with immunoSEQ multiplex PCR; TCRdb has only the in-frame clones, and not every one. In the table there are over 40,000 clones, around 72% of which are singletons. As for this clone: Its specificity is not known. All gene names here are mouse names. The CDR3 end is not reached by the read, which stops 1 residue before it; the germline J gene fills it in.

Broader study findings: Few T cell clones were shared across patients, but motif clusters showed tissue-specific shared signatures.

Germline V gene sequence: CDR1 NSQYPW, CDR2 LRSPGD (reference sequence). The germline V and J ends were trimmed by 0 bases and 0 bases, with 6 bases remaining between them. This CDR3 is built from 15 residues. The sequencing input was sorted cells pooled from one or two spleens. The TCR originated in a pool of C57BL/6 mice in good health. The genes are TRBV1 and TRBJ1-3, with unresolved D. CDR3 bases read: TGCACCTGCAGTGCAGAACAGAATTCTGGAAATACGCTCTAT. Its protein is CTCSAEQNSGNTLY. The entire CDR3 protein is CTCSAEQNSGNTLYF.